Each of the 26 T cell receptor beta chains below was sequenced from the same sample in a study of shared clonotypes between healthy human individuals. Assay: immunoSEQ multiplex PCR; the TCRdb copy retains only in-frame clones and omits some. The sample shows some 2,100,000 clones, about 92% of them seen only once. Naive CD8 cells lacked CD45RO and underwent positive selection for CCR7, leaving out terminally differentiated effector memory CD45RA+ cells. Sequencing input: naive CD8+ T cells from PBMCs. The receptors come from a young man in good health. Some clones in this sample may be carry-over from other donors' samples.

Note on this clone: This sample also contains other DNA sequences that code for the same CDR3. The gene calls are TRBV30 and TRBJ1-1; D is unclear. CDR3 length: 13 amino acids. In germline, CDR1 is GTSNPN, CDR2 SVGIG (reference sequence). Deletions cut 2 bases from V and 1 base from J, with 8 bases between. As DNA, the CDR3 is TGTGCCTGGAGTTTGGGCGGGAACACTGAAGCTTTCTTT. Its translation: CAWSLGGNTEAFF. Filled out from reference TRBV30 and TRBJ1-1, the complete variable domain reads SQTIHQWPATLVQPVGSPLSLECTVEGTSNPNLYWYRQAAGRGLQLLFYSVGIGQISSEVPQNLSASRPQDRQFILSSKKLLLSDSGFYLCAWSLGGNTEAFFGQGTRLTVV.

The chain recombines TRBV19 with TRBJ2-7; 8 bases match TRBD2. Per germline, CDR1 LNHDA and CDR2 SQIVND (reference sequence). Trimming took 7 bases from V and 3 from J; bases not matched to a gene: 5. This CDR3 comprises 13 residues. CDR3 sequence: CASTPGGFYEQYF. In DNA, the CDR3 is TGTGCCAGTACACCGGGAGGGTTCTACGAGCAGTACTTC. Full variable domain (outside the CDR3, taken from reference TRBV19 and TRBJ2-7): DGGITQSPKYLFRKEGQNVTLSCEQNLNHDAMYWYRQDPGQGLRLIYYSQIVNDFQKGDIAEGYSVSREKKESFPLTVTSAQKNPTAFYLCASTPGGFYEQYFGPGTRLTVT.

J is TRBJ1-2 and V is TRBV5-4; D is possibly TRBD1 (5 bases). CDR1 and CDR2 from the germline V gene are SGHNT and YYREEE (reference sequence). Between the trimmed V and J ends, which lost 2 bases and 7 bases, there was a span of 18 bases. The CDR3 length is 15 residues. CDR3 DNA sequence: TGTGCCAGCAGCTTTTTTAGACCCGGGGCGTCTGGCTACACCTTC. Protein: CASSFFRPGASGYTF.

This clone was detected once. This chain links TRBV6-4 with TRBJ2-1; TRBD2 matches 11 bases. J was trimmed by 3 bases and V by 6 bases; bases with no gene match: 4. The CDR3 spans 15 residues. CDR1 and CDR2 (germline): MRHNA, SNTAGT. The CDR3 DNA is TGTGCCAGCAGCGGGACTAGCGGCGGCTACAATGAGCAGTTCTTC. This codes for CASSGTSGGYNEQFF.

A note on this clone: This specimen includes other DNA sequences encoding the same CDR3. The genes are TRBV29-1 and TRBJ2-7; tentative D call: TRBD2 (6 bases). V was clipped by 1 base and J by 4 bases, with 14 bases between them. CDR1 and CDR2 (germline): SQVTM, ANQGSEA. This CDR3 spans 14 amino acids. The CDR3 bases are TGCAGCGTTGAAGTGCGGGGACGGGGTTACGAGCAGTACTTC. Translated, it gives CSVEVRGRGYEQYF.

The chain joins TRBV27 to TRBJ2-7; TRBD1 aligns across 10 bases. This CDR3 is 15 amino acids long. V was clipped by 7 bases and J by 2 bases; unmatched bases: 8. From germline, CDR1 is MNHEY and CDR2 SMNVEV (reference sequence). CDR3: CASNAAGTGAYEQYF. The CDR3 region has the DNA TGTGCCAGCAACGCAGCCGGGACAGGGGCCTACGAGCAGTACTTC.

This chain connects TRBV4-1 to TRBJ2-1; D ambiguous. The V gene's germline CDR1 is MGHRA and CDR2 YSYEKL. The ends were cut back, 0 bases at V and 7 bases at J, with 16 bases in the middle. The CDR3 runs 16 residues. The CDR3 DNA follows: TGCGCCAGCAGCCAAGAACGTGCCCTCCCCTCGAATGAGCAGTTCTTC. It codes for CASSQERALPSNEQFF.

The V call is TRBV28, the J call TRBJ2-7, with D perhaps matching TRBD1 (6 bases). V was cut by 6 bases and J by 3 bases, with 15 bases left in between. CDR1 and CDR2 from the germline V gene are MDHEN and SYDVKM. The CDR3 is 14 residues long. The CDR3 DNA reads as TGTGCCAGCAGGCGCCGGGACAACCTCTACGAGCAGTACTTC. Translated: CASRRRDNLYEQYF.

The CDR3 protein is CASTGELFF. As DNA, the CDR3 is TGTGCCAGCACCGGGGAGCTGTTTTTT. The chain employs TRBV5-8 and TRBJ2-2; D call uncertain. Germline assignment: CDR1 SGHTS and CDR2 YDEGEE. Trimming shortened V by 6 bases and J by 6 bases, and 0 bases separated the two germline ends. This CDR3 spans 9 amino acids.

The chain links TRBV4-2 to TRBJ2-1, with 13 nucleotides matching TRBD2. V shed 4 bases and J 6 bases; nucleotides not matched to a gene: 3. The CDR3 runs 15 residues. The germline V gene has CDR1 LGHNA and CDR2 YNFKEQ. The DNA for the CDR3 is TGTGCCAGCAGCCCGGGACTAGCGGGAATCAATGAGCAGTTCTTC. Translated: CASSPGLAGINEQFF.

This clone has only a few counts. The chain recombines TRBV7-9 with TRBJ1-2; D call uncertain. Germline CDR1 is SEHNR and CDR2 is FQNEAQ (reference sequence). The CDR3 has 14 amino acids. V lost 0 bases and J lost 5, with 10 bases in between. The chain's CDR3 is CASSLAPGGYGYTF. The DNA for the CDR3 is TGTGCCAGCAGCTTAGCCCCAGGTGGATATGGCTACACCTTC.

V gene TRBV19 combines with J gene TRBJ2-1; TRBD2 matches at 14 bases. The CDR3 loop spans 15 amino acids. Germline CDR1 reads LNHDA; CDR2 reads SQIVND (reference sequence). J gave up 9 bases and V 4 bases, and 5 bases lay outside the gene matches. The DNA for the CDR3 is TGTGCCAGTAGTACGGGACTAGCGGGAGAGGCTGAGCAGTTCTTC. It specifies CASSTGLAGEAEQFF. Complete variable domain (other parts from reference TRBV19 and TRBJ2-1): DGGITQSPKYLFRKEGQNVTLSCEQNLNHDAMYWYRQDPGQGLRLIYYSQIVNDFQKGDIAEGYSVSREKKESFPLTVTSAQKNPTAFYLCASSTGLAGEAEQFFGPGTRLTVL.

The CDR3 sequence is CASSDTARGQNYGYTF. The CDR3 DNA sequence: TGCGCCAGCAGCGACACAGCAAGGGGACAGAACTATGGCTACACCTTC. The chain employs TRBV5-1 and TRBJ1-2; TRBD1 agrees at 7 bases. Unmatched junction bases numbered 11, after V lost 4 bases and J lost 2 bases. Germline lookup yields CDR1 SGHRS and CDR2 YFSETQ. There are 16 residues in the CDR3.

The chain joins TRBV15 to TRBJ2-3; 9 nucleotides match TRBD2. CDR3 length equals 20 residues. CDR1 LNHNV and CDR2 YYDKDF come from the germline V gene (reference sequence). V was pared by 0 bases and J by 0 bases, with 13 bases of the junction left unmatched. The DNA of the CDR3 is TGTGCCACCAGCAGAGATTCTGTGCGGGAGGGAACATCTAGCACAGATACGCAGTATTTT. This sequence encodes CATSRDSVREGTSSTDTQYF.

This clone was counted a few times. Additional DNA sequences in this sample encode the identical CDR3. The chain employs TRBV11-2 and TRBJ1-2; D perhaps matches TRBD1 (5 bases). The CDR3 length is 13 residues. Germline loops: CDR1 SGHAT, CDR2 FQNNGV. Deletions cut 1 base from V and 2 bases from J, with 5 bases between. The CDR3: CASSLGQNYGYTF. The CDR3 DNA reads TGTGCCAGCAGCTTAGGACAGAACTATGGCTACACCTTC.

Regarding this clone: This specimen includes other DNA sequences encoding the same CDR3. The genes are TRBV6-5 and TRBJ1-2, with 7 bases lining up with TRBD1. This CDR3 spans 14 amino acids. Per germline, CDR1 MNHEY and CDR2 SVGAGI. The junction had 6 bases not matched to a gene; V was cut back by 0 bases and J by 8 bases. CDR3 in amino acids: CASSYSEGAGGYTF. Written as DNA, the CDR3 is TGTGCCAGCAGTTACTCGGAGGGGGCGGGAGGCTACACCTTC.

V is TRBV28 and J is TRBJ2-3; 10 bases are a match to TRBD2. Germline V gives CDR1 MDHEN, CDR2 SYDVKM. This CDR3 contains 17 residues. Germline trimming cut 5 bases from V and 2 bases from J; bases unmatched to any gene: 10. The CDR3 nucleotides read TGTGCCAGCAGTCCAACCGGGACTAGCGAATACACAGATACGCAGTATTTT. Amino acid sequence: CASSPTGTSEYTDTQYF.

V usage is TRBV6-5 and J usage is TRBJ1-4; no firm D call. CDR3 length equals 13 residues. The germline CDR1 and CDR2 sequences are MNHEY and SVGAGI. V lost 2 bases, J lost 7 bases, and 8 bases lay in between. The CDR3 sequence: CASSYDNFEKLFF. CDR3 DNA: TGTGCCAGCAGTTACGATAATTTTGAAAAACTGTTTTTT.

The genes are TRBV12-5 and TRBJ2-3; D possibly matches TRBD1 or TRBD2 (5 bases each). Trimming removed 7 bases from V and 6 bases from J, with 17 bases in between. Germline-derived CDR1 and CDR2 are LGHNT and FRNRAP. The CDR3 has 14 amino acids. The CDR3: CASAWDLQLDTQYF. The CDR3 DNA is TGTGCTAGTGCCTGGGACCTGCAGTTGGATACGCAGTATTTT.

V usage is TRBV5-8 and J usage is TRBJ2-2, with TRBD1 matching over 8 bases. Germline CDR1 and CDR2: SGHTS and YDEGEE. The V segment lost 2 bases and the J segment 6 bases; nucleotides outside the gene matches: 9. The CDR3 length is 16 residues. The CDR3 DNA follows: TGTGCCAGCAGCTTCAGGACAGGGTGGGACGCCGGGGAGCTGTTTTTT. Translating gives CASSFRTGWDAGELFF.

The V call is TRBV7-3, the J call TRBJ2-2; D is unresolved. The CDR3 spans 18 residues. The germline V gene has CDR1 SGHTA and CDR2 FQGTGA. The V end lost 2 bases, the J end lost 2 bases, and 18 bases lay between the germline ends. DNA of the CDR3: TGTGCCAGCAGCTTATCTCCGGGCCTTGCCATCAACACCGGGGAGCTGTTTTTT. Encoded protein: CASSLSPGLAINTGELFF.

This chain links TRBV5-1 with TRBJ2-1; possible D gene TRBD2, 6 bases. Trimming took off 4 bases at V and 1 base at J, with 18 bases between the two ends. CDR3 length: 17 residues. CDR1 is SGHRS, CDR2 YFSETQ, per germline. CDR3 nucleotide sequence: TGCGCCAGCAGCCTAATCGGGGGAGGCAGGTCCTACAATGAGCAGTTCTTC. This gives the protein CASSLIGGGRSYNEQFF. Using reference TRBV5-1 and TRBJ2-1 for the parts outside the CDR3, the full variable domain is KAGVTQTPRYLIKTRGQQVTLSCSPISGHRSVSWYQQTPGQGLQFLFEYFSETQRNKGNFPGRFSGRQFSNSRSEMNVSTLELGDSALYLCASSLIGGGRSYNEQFFGPGTRLTVL.

The chain combines TRBV15 with TRBJ1-4; tentatively, D is TRBD1 (5 bases). Germline lookup yields CDR1 LNHNV and CDR2 YYDKDF (reference sequence). The germline V and J ends were trimmed by 0 bases and 2 bases, with 13 bases remaining between them. CDR3 size: 17 residues. The CDR3 region has the DNA TGTGCCACCAGCAGAGACTGGGGACCCAGTACTAATGAAAAACTGTTTTTT. This codes for CATSRDWGPSTNEKLFF.

This sequence joins TRBV27 and TRBJ1-2; 8 nucleotides line up with TRBD1. This CDR3 spans 14 amino acids. V lost 3 bases and J lost 8; bases outside the gene matches: 8. The germline gives CDR1 MNHEY, CDR2 SMNVEV (reference sequence). The CDR3 region is CASSFLDRGGGYTF. The CDR3 bases are TGTGCCAGCAGTTTCCTCGACAGGGGTGGCGGCTACACCTTC.

V gene TRBV9 combines with J gene TRBJ2-5; D may correspond to TRBD1 or TRBD2 (6 bases each). Trimming removed 3 bases at V and 0 bases at J, with 15 bases between. Germline V CDR1 and CDR2: SGDLS, YYNGEE. The CDR3 runs 16 residues. The CDR3 DNA sequence: TGTGCCAGCAGCGGAGGGGGGCGGGGCCACCAAGAGACCCAGTACTTC. It specifies CASSGGGRGHQETQYF. The complete variable domain, with remaining parts taken from reference TRBV9 and TRBJ2-5, reads DSGVTQTPKHLITATGQRVTLRCSPRSGDLSVYWYQQSLDQGLQFLIQYYNGEERAKGNILERFSAQQFPDLHSELNLSSLELGDSALYFCASSGGGRGHQETQYFGPGTRLLVL.

The chain carries TRBV28 and TRBJ2-7; D may be TRBD2 (5 bases). The CDR3 runs 15 residues. Germline CDR1 is MDHEN and CDR2 is SYDVKM. V lost 5 bases to trimming and J lost 6 bases, with 20 bases between them. CDR3 residues: CASSPSGVGSREQYF. Written as DNA, the CDR3 is TGTGCCAGCAGTCCGTCCGGGGTTGGGTCCCGCGAGCAGTACTTC.